These 25 T cell receptor beta chains were sequenced from one sample in a study of PD-L1 blockade in urothelial cancer. Method: immunoSEQ multiplex PCR; TCRdb's copy keeps in-frame clones and lacks some. In the table there are about 82,000 clones, 90% of which are singletons. This material consisted of PBMCs, taken around atezolizumab (anti-PD-L1) treatment. Receptors were obtained from a man aged 55 to 69 with urothelial cancer.

This clone appeared a single time. The chain uses TRBV6-1 and TRBJ1-3; 7 positions agree with TRBD1. Germline V lookup: CDR1 MNHNS, CDR2 SASEGT. The CDR3 covers 13 residues. V was clipped by 3 bases and J by 4 bases; unmatched bases: 0. The CDR3 sequence: CASSETGGNTIYF. CDR3 nucleotide sequence: TGTGCCAGCAGTGAGACAGGGGGAAACACCATATATTTT.

This clone was seen just once. This chain connects TRBV9 to TRBJ2-5; 14 bases are a match to TRBD2. The germline CDR1 and CDR2 sequences are SGDLS and YYNGEE. The junction had 4 bases not matched to a gene; V was cut back by 2 bases and J by 1 base. The CDR3 extends over 17 amino acids. The CDR3 protein is CASSVGTSGGLQETQYF. CDR3 DNA sequence: TGTGCCAGCAGCGTTGGGACTAGCGGGGGCCTCCAAGAGACCCAGTACTTC.

The CDR3 protein is CSVSGRPTDTQYF. For the CDR3, the DNA is TGCAGCGTTAGCGGGAGACCCACAGATACGCAGTATTTT. The V call is TRBV29-1, the J call TRBJ2-3; the match to TRBD2 covers 8 bases. Germline CDR1 is SQVTM and CDR2 is ANQGSEA. The CDR3 is 13 amino acids. V was clipped by 5 bases and J by 2 bases; unmatched bases: 3.

The gene calls are TRBV7-9 and TRBJ2-5; 11 bases agree with TRBD2. The CDR3 has 16 residues. Germline CDR1 is SEHNR and CDR2 is FQNEAQ (reference sequence). Losses at the gene ends were 2 bases for V and 4 bases for J; bases not matched to a gene: 6. CDR3 in amino acids: CASSLLVAGGLETQYF. The CDR3 nucleotides are TGTGCCAGCAGCTTATTAGTAGCGGGAGGGCTAGAGACCCAGTACTTC.

The rearrangement joins TRBV7-2 to TRBJ1-2, with TRBD1 as a possible D gene (6 bases). Per germline, CDR1 SGHTA and CDR2 FQGNSA. The CDR3 loop spans 14 amino acids. Trimming removed 1 base from V and 9 bases from J, with 15 bases in between. Here the CDR3 reads CASSLEGRGSSYTF. The DNA for the CDR3 is TGTGCCAGCAGCTTAGAAGGCAGGGGCTCGAGCTACACCTTC.

The CDR3 DNA reads TGTGCCAGTAGTATAGATAGGACAGGGGGGTATGAGCAGTACTTC. Translating it yields CASSIDRTGGYEQYF. The genes are TRBV19 and TRBJ2-7; 10 bases agree with TRBD1. This CDR3 spans 15 amino acids. Per germline, CDR1 LNHDA and CDR2 SQIVND (reference sequence). The V gene end was trimmed by 0 bases and the J gene end by 7 bases; junction bases not matched to a gene: 6.

This rearrangement joins TRBV2 to TRBJ2-7, with 9 bases identical to TRBD1. The CDR3 is 14 residues long. The trim removed 7 bases at V and 1 base at J, leaving 5 bases unmatched. The germline V gene has CDR1 SNHLY and CDR2 FYNNEI. The CDR3 region is CASTSGQGSYEQYF. CDR3 in DNA: TGTGCCAGCACTTCGGGACAGGGTTCCTACGAGCAGTACTTC.

The V call is TRBV6-1, the J call TRBJ2-5; 9 positions agree with TRBD2. With 2 bases clipped from V and 5 bases from J, the junction kept 9 bases outside the gene matches. The CDR3 totals 16 residues. The germline V gene has CDR1 MNHNS and CDR2 SASEGT. This chain's CDR3 is CASSEMSSGVGETQYF. In DNA form, the CDR3 reads TGTGCCAGCAGTGAAATGTCTAGCGGGGTGGGGGAGACCCAGTACTTC.

This chain joins TRBV18 and TRBJ1-6; 11 positions match TRBD1. The CDR3 has 15 amino acids. Per the germline V gene, CDR1 is KGHSH and CDR2 is LQKENI. V lost 2 bases and J lost 13; bases outside the gene matches: 7. The CDR3 nucleotides read TGTGCCAGCTCACCAAGGACAGGGGGCGCTTCCCCCCTCCACTTT. The encoded protein is CASSPRTGGASPLHF.

The CDR3 DNA follows: TGTGCCAGCAGCTCCCCGGGACTAGCATCCTACGAGCAGTACTTC. This codes for CASSSPGLASYEQYF. The J gene is TRBJ2-7, the V gene TRBV7-2, with TRBD2 matching 9 bases. Unmatched junction bases numbered 5, after V lost 4 bases and J lost 1 base. The CDR3 runs to 15 residues. Per germline, CDR1 SGHTA and CDR2 FQGNSA.

The chain carries TRBV5-5 and TRBJ1-1; D is uncertain. CDR3 length: 13 amino acids. Germline V CDR1 and CDR2: SGHKS, YYEKEE (reference sequence). The V gene lost 4 bases and the J gene lost 3 bases, with 10 bases spanning the gap. DNA of the CDR3: TGTGCCAGCAGCGATTATTCGGACACTGAAGCTTTCTTT. Its protein is CASSDYSDTEAFF. Full variable domain (missing parts from reference TRBV5-5 and TRBJ1-1): DAGVTQSPTHLIKTRGQQVTLRCSPISGHKSVSWYQQVLGQGPQFIFQYYEKEERGRGNFPDRFSARQFPNYSSELNVNALLLGDSALYLCASSDYSDTEAFFGQGTRLTVV.

The sample holds one count of this clone. The gene calls are TRBV4-1 and TRBJ2-7, with D uncertain. V lost 1 base, J lost 0 bases, and 7 bases lay in between. This CDR3 region has 14 residues. The germline CDR1 and CDR2 sequences are MGHRA and YSYEKL. In nucleotides, the CDR3 is TGCGCCAGCAGCCAAGCCTCCGGCTCCTACGAGCAGTACTTC. Amino acids: CASSQASGSYEQYF.

V and J are TRBV6-1 and TRBJ2-2, with 7 bases identical to TRBD2. CDR3 size: 14 residues. The V and J ends lost 7 bases and 5 bases, in that order; junction bases with no gene match: 7. The V gene's germline CDR1 is MNHNS and CDR2 SASEGT. The DNA of the CDR3 is TGTGCCAGCATGACCGGGACTACTACCGGGGAGCTGTTTTTT. Its protein is CASMTGTTTGELFF.

The rearrangement uses TRBV7-6 and TRBJ2-7; 10 nucleotides agree with TRBD1. J was trimmed by 0 bases and V by 1 base; bases with no gene match: 0. Looked up from germline, CDR1 is SGHVS and CDR2 is FNYEAQ. This CDR3 spans 15 amino acids. The CDR3 DNA reads TGTGCCAGCAGCTTAGGGACAGGGGGCTCCTACGAGCAGTACTTC. This encodes CASSLGTGGSYEQYF.

The rearrangement uses TRBV9 and TRBJ2-1; D unclear. The V gene's germline CDR1 is SGDLS and CDR2 YYNGEE. Trimming took off 0 bases at V and 5 bases at J, with 12 bases between the two ends. CDR3 length: 15 amino acids. The CDR3: CASSVEAGNHNEQFF. In DNA, the CDR3 is TGTGCCAGCAGCGTAGAGGCAGGAAATCACAATGAGCAGTTCTTC.

The table lists this clone with a few counts. The chain has TRBV19 and TRBJ2-5, with 10 positions matching TRBD2. The CDR3 consists of 14 residues. Trimming at V came to 5 bases and at J to 3 bases, leaving 3 bases not matched to a gene. CDR1 and CDR2 from the germline V gene are LNHDA and SQIVND (reference sequence). The CDR3 spells CASSHLAGEETQYF. CDR3 in DNA: TGTGCCAGTAGTCATCTAGCGGGAGAAGAGACCCAGTACTTC.

This chain connects TRBV29-1 to TRBJ2-7, with 8 bases matching TRBD2. This CDR3 comprises 14 residues. CDR1 and CDR2 from the germline V gene are SQVTM and ANQGSEA. V shed 6 bases and J 5 bases; nucleotides not matched to a gene: 12. Here the CDR3 reads CSVTRGGPVNEQYF. The CDR3 coding sequence is TGCAGCGTGACCCGGGGGGGGCCTGTGAACGAGCAGTACTTC.

This clone was observed once. This chain uses TRBV4-2 with TRBJ1-5, with 12 bases lining up with TRBD1. The CDR3 spans 21 residues. The germline V gene encodes CDR1 LGHNA and CDR2 YNFKEQ. The V gene end was trimmed by 2 bases and the J gene end by 0 bases; junction bases not matched to a gene: 14. This chain's CDR3 is CASSQHMTGTGGLPSNQPQHF. In DNA, the CDR3 is TGTGCCAGCAGCCAACACATGACCGGGACAGGGGGCCTACCTAGCAATCAGCCCCAGCATTTT.

This clone was counted only a few times. The genes are TRBV7-9 and TRBJ1-1; D gene unclear. This CDR3 has 11 residues. Germline CDR1 and CDR2: SEHNR and FQNEAQ (reference sequence). The V gene lost 4 bases and the J gene lost 6 bases, with 6 bases spanning the gap. For the CDR3, the DNA is TGTGCCAGCAGCTCTAATGCTGAAGCTTTCTTT. This sequence encodes CASSSNAEAFF.

CDR3 sequence: CASSRGQEQETQYF. In DNA, the CDR3 is TGTGCCAGCAGCAGAGGACAGGAGCAAGAGACCCAGTACTTC. The rearrangement uses TRBV5-8 and TRBJ2-5; 7 positions match TRBD1. With V trimmed by 4 bases and J by 2 bases, 5 bases remained unmatched. Germline lookup yields CDR1 SGHTS and CDR2 YDEGEE. The CDR3 totals 14 residues.

The V call is TRBV7-2, the J call TRBJ2-7, with 7 bases identical to TRBD1. J gave up 0 bases and V 3 bases, and 2 bases lay outside the gene matches. The CDR3 totals 14 residues. Germline CDR1 reads SGHTA; CDR2 reads FQGNSA. The CDR3 spells CASSFDRVSYEQYF. The CDR3 bases are TGTGCCAGCAGCTTCGACAGGGTCTCCTACGAGCAGTACTTC.

The V gene is TRBV6-1, the J gene TRBJ2-7; weak D call: TRBD1 (6 bases). The CDR3 has 13 amino acids. V lost 3 bases and J lost 3, with 9 bases in between. The V gene's germline CDR1 is MNHNS and CDR2 SASEGT. The CDR3 DNA reads TGTGCCAGCAGTGATGGACAGAACTACGAGCAGTACTTC. This gives the protein CASSDGQNYEQYF.

The chain couples TRBV5-1 to TRBJ2-5; no definite D call. CDR3 length: 14 residues. Germline lookup yields CDR1 SGHRS and CDR2 YFSETQ. V was shortened by 2 bases and J by 2 bases, with 10 bases between the two germline ends. The CDR3 region is CASSFGSGQETQYF. As DNA, the CDR3 is TGCGCCAGCAGCTTTGGTTCCGGGCAAGAGACCCAGTACTTC. The full variable domain, completed using reference TRBV5-1 and TRBJ2-5, is KAGVTQTPRYLIKTRGQQVTLSCSPISGHRSVSWYQQTPGQGLQFLFEYFSETQRNKGNFPGRFSGRQFSNSRSEMNVSTLELGDSALYLCASSFGSGQETQYFGPGTRLLVL.

The chain has TRBV28 and TRBJ1-2; D might be TRBD1 (5 bases). The CDR3 is 13 residues long. Germline CDR1 MDHEN, CDR2 SYDVKM. Trimming shortened V by 3 bases and J by 3 bases, and 8 bases separated the two germline ends. CDR3 in amino acids: CASSFPGDYGYTF. DNA for the CDR3: TGTGCCAGCAGTTTCCCGGGGGACTATGGCTACACCTTC.

This clone was counted only a few times. This chain links TRBV29-1 with TRBJ1-2; D is uncertain. This CDR3 contains 13 residues. Per the germline V gene, CDR1 is SQVTM and CDR2 is ANQGSEA. The V end was cut by 4 bases, the J end by 8 bases, with 17 bases between. CDR3 DNA: TGCAGCGTTGGTGAGGGCTGGGGAGAAGGCTACACCTTC. Amino acids: CSVGEGWGEGYTF.